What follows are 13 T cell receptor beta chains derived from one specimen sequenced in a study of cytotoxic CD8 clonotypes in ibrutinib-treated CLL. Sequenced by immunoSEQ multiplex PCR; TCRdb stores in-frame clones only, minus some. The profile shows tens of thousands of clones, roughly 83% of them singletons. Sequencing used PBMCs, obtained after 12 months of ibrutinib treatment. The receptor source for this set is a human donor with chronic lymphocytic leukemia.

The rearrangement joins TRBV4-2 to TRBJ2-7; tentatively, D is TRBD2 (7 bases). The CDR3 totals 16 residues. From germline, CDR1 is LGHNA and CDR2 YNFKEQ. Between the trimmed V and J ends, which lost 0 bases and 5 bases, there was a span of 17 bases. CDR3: CASSQDWGAGRDEQYF. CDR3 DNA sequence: TGTGCCAGCAGCCAAGATTGGGGGGCAGGGAGGGACGAGCAGTACTTC.

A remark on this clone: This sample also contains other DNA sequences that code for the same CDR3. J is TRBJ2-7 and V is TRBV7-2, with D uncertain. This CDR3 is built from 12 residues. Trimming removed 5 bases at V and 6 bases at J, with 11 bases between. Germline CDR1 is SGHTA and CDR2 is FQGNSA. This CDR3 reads CASSPPPGEQYF. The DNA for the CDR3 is TGTGCCAGCAGCCCCCCGCCTGGCGAGCAGTACTTC.

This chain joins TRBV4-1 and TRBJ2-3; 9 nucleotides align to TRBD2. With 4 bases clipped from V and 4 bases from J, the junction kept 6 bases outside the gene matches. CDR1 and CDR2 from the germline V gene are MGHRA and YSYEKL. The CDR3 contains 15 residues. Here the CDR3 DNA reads TGCGCCAGCAGCCTTAGCGGGAGTGGTCCAGATACGCAGTATTTT. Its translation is CASSLSGSGPDTQYF.

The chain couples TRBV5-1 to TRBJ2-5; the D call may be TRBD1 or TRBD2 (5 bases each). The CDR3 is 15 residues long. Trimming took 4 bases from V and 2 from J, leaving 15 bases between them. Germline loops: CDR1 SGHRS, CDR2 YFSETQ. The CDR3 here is CASSSRDGQQETQYF. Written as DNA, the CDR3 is TGCGCCAGCAGCAGCCGGGACGGGCAACAAGAGACCCAGTACTTC.

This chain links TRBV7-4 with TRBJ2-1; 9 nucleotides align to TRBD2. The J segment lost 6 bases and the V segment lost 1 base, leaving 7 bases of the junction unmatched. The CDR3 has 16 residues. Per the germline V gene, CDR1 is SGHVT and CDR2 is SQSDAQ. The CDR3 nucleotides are TGTGCCAGCAGCTTAGTTCTGCTAGCGGGGCCCAATGAGCAGTTCTTC. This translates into CASSLVLLAGPNEQFF.

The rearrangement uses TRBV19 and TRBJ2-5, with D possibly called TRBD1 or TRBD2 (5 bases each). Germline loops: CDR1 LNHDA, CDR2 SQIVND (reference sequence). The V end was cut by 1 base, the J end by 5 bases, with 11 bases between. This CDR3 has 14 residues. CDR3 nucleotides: TGTGCCAGTAGTATAGGGGGACGGTGGGAGACCCAGTACTTC. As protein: CASSIGGRWETQYF.

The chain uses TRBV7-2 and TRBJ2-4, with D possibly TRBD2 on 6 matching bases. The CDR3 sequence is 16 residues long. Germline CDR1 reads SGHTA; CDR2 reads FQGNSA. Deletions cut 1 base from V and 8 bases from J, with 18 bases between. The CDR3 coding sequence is TGTGCCAGCAGCTTAGTCTCCCGGGGGTCCGGGGACATTCAGTACTTC. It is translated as CASSLVSRGSGDIQYF.

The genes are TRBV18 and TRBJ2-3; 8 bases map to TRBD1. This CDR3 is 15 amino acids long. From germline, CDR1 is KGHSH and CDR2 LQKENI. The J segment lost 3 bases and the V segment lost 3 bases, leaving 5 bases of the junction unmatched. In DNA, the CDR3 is TGTGCCAGCTCACCCTTGGACAGGGAGACAGATACGCAGTATTTT. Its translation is CASSPLDRETDTQYF.

The DNA for the CDR3 is TGTGCCAGCAGTTACGGGGGAGAAGGCTACACCTTC. Its translation is CASSYGGEGYTF. This chain joins TRBV6-6 and TRBJ1-2, with D perhaps TRBD1 (5 bases). Germline V gene data show CDR1 as MNHNY and CDR2 as SVGAGI (reference sequence). V was pared by 2 bases and J by 8 bases, with 9 bases between. There are 12 residues in the CDR3.

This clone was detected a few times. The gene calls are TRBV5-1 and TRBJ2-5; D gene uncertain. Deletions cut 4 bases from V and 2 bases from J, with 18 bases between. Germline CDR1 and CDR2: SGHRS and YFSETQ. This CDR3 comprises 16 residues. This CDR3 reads CASSPSGHPVQETQYF. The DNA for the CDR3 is TGCGCCAGCAGCCCCTCGGGCCACCCCGTTCAAGAGACCCAGTACTTC.

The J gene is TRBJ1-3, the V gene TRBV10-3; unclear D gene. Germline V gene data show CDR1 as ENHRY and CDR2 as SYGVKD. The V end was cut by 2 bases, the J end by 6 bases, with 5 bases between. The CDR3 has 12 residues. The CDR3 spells CAISEGENTIYF. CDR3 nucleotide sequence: TGTGCCATCAGTGAGGGCGAAAACACCATATATTTT.

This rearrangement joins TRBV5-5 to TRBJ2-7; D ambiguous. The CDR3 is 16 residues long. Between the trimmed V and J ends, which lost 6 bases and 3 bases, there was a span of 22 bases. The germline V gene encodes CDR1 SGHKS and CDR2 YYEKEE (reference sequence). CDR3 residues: CASTTDIGLTNYEQYF. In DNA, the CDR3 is TGTGCCAGCACCACCGACATCGGGCTTACAAACTACGAGCAGTACTTC.

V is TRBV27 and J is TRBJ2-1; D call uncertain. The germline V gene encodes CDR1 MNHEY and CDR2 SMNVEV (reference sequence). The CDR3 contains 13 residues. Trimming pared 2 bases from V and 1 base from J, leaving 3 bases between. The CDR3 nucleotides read TGTGCCAGCAGTTTACGGTCCTACAATGAGCAGTTCTTC. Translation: CASSLRSYNEQFF.